This T cell receptor (beta chain) was documented in a study of cytomegalovirus exposure and HLA in healthy donors. The PCR had 60 Vbeta and 13 Jbeta primers. The data were produced by immunoSEQ multiplex PCR, yet TCRdb's version contains in-frame clones alone and is incomplete. Among about 170,000 clones listed, roughly 72% were seen once. CDR1 LGHNA and CDR2 YSLEER come from the germline V gene. The V end was cut by 0 bases, the J end by 3 bases, with 11 bases between. The CDR3 has 16 residues. Points from the study as a whole: Prior analysis indicated that the majority of TCR beta V segments exhibited productivity approximately 90% or approximately 30% of the time. The later analysis indicated that the majority of CMV-associated TCR beta chains appeared HLA-restricted. Cytomegalovirus status was reportedly diagnosed by the classifier with high specificity and sensitivity. For most subjects, TCR beta sequences were reported to predict HLA-A and HLA-B alleles with accuracy.

This clone was observed a single time. Its antigen is unknown. The source of this sequence is a man between 35 and 55 years old in good health and CMV-seropositive. Source material: PBMCs. The chain links TRBV4-3 to TRBJ2-2, with D uncertain. This CDR3 reads CASSQEAQVDTGELFF. Here the CDR3 DNA reads TGCGCCAGCAGCCAAGAAGCCCAGGTAGACACCGGGGAGCTGTTTTTT.